The rows below give T cell receptor beta chains drawn from one sample of a study of blood T cell repertoires in COVID-19. Clones were sequenced by immunoSEQ multiplex PCR, and TCRdb holds only the in-frame ones, with some missing. Here the sample spans some 200,000 clones, 65% to 90% being singletons. What was sequenced was peripheral blood. These receptors came from a human donor in a cohort sampled during active COVID-19. CDR3s include the opening cysteine and the closing phenylalanine or tryptophan. The D gene is left open where the match is weak. Clone size is stated in some rows and not others, as once, few, many or a class when expanded.

v_call	d_call	clone_size	j_call	cdr3_nt	cdr3_aa
TRBV10-3	TRBD2	-	TRBJ2-7	TGTGCCATCAGTGAGTGGGGGACTAGCGACGAGCAGTACTTC	CAISEWGTSDEQYF
TRBV9	TRBD2	-	TRBJ2-1	TGTGCCAGCAGCGTAGCTAGCGGGAGGGCCTACAATGAGCAGTTCTTC	CASSVASGRAYNEQFF
TRBV2	-	few	TRBJ1-5	TGTGCCAGCAGCCTAACAGGTAGCAATCAGCCCCAGCATTTT	CASSLTGSNQPQHF
TRBV28	TRBD2	-	TRBJ2-1	TGTGCCAGCAGTCCAGCGGGAGGGCCGGAAAATGAGCAGTTCTTC	CASSPAGGPENEQFF
TRBV6-5	TRBD1	-	TRBJ2-7	TGTGCCAGCAGTTCCCCCGACGGAACAGGGGCGTACTTC	CASSSPDGTGAYF
TRBV7-9	-	few	TRBJ2-5	TGTGCCAGCAGCTTAGTCGGCGGGAACCAAGAGACCCAGTACTTC	CASSLVGGNQETQYF
TRBV2	-	-	TRBJ1-1	TGTGCCAGCAGGGAAGAACAGGTGAACACTGAAGCTTTCTTT	CASREEQVNTEAFF
TRBV2	TRBD2	-	TRBJ2-3	TGTGCCAGCAGTGAAGCGCTAGCGGGAGGGTTAACAGATACGCAGTATTTT	CASSEALAGGLTDTQYF
TRBV5-1	TRBD2	-	TRBJ2-1	TGCGCCAGCAGCTCTCGACTAGCGGGAGGGCCCGGTGAGCAGTTCTTC	CASSSRLAGGPGEQFF
TRBV7-6	TRBD1	-	TRBJ1-6	TGTGCCAGCAGCCCTCGGACAGGGGGCTTTTCACCCCTCCACTTT	CASSPRTGGFSPLHF
TRBV27	-	-	TRBJ2-4	TGTGCCAGCAGTTTATACGGGGGTATGGTCAAAAACATTCAGTACTTC	CASSLYGGMVKNIQYF
TRBV19	TRBD1	-	TRBJ2-2	TGTGCCAGTAGTATAGATCAGGGGGCCGGGGAGCTGTTTTTT	CASSIDQGAGELFF
TRBV2	TRBD1	-	TRBJ1-1	TGTGCCACCGACAGGGCGTCTGAAGCTTTCTTT	CATDRASEAFF
TRBV27	TRBD1	-	TRBJ1-6	TGTGCCAGCAGTCTGGACAGGGTCGGGTCACCCCTCCACTTT	CASSLDRVGSPLHF
TRBV15	-	-	TRBJ2-7	TGTGCCACCAGCCGGGACTTCTCCTACGAGCAGTACTTC	CATSRDFSYEQYF
TRBV2	TRBD2	once	TRBJ2-2	TGTGCCAGCAGTGAGACTAGCGGGAGTTACTACACCGGGGAGCTGTTTTTT	CASSETSGSYYTGELFF
TRBV7-2	-	-	TRBJ1-5	TGTGCCAGCAGCTTAGGGGGCGCCTATAATCAGCCCCAGCATTTT	CASSLGGAYNQPQHF
TRBV6-6	-	-	TRBJ2-7	TGTGCCAGCTCCAGACAGGGACTCTACGAGCAGTACTTC	CASSRQGLYEQYF
TRBV3-1/TRBV3-2	TRBD1	once	TRBJ2-4	TGTGCCAGCAGTCCCCGTGGGCGGACAGGTAAAAACATTCAGTACTTC	CASSPRGRTGKNIQYF
TRBV5-1	TRBD2	-	TRBJ2-2	TGCGCCAGCAGCCGGACTAGCGGGAGGTCCAACACCGGGGAGCTGTTTTTT	CASSRTSGRSNTGELFF
TRBV3-1/TRBV3-2	TRBD1	-	TRBJ2-5	TGTGCCAGCACCCGGACAGGGCTTGAGACCCAGTACTTC	CASTRTGLETQYF
TRBV5-6	TRBD1	many	TRBJ1-1	TGTGCCAGCAGCACAGGTGGGGTCTACAGGGGACTGATCACTGAAGCTTTCTTT	CASSTGGVYRGLITEAFF
TRBV28	-	few	TRBJ1-5	TGTGCCAGCTGTCGCGAGGTCTGGTTAGGTCAGCCCCAGCATTTT	CASCREVWLGQPQHF
TRBV2	-	-	TRBJ2-1	TGTGCCAGCAGTGAAGGGGCTAACTCCTACAATGAGCAGTTCTTC	CASSEGANSYNEQFF
TRBV19	-	-	TRBJ1-5	TGTGCCAGTAGTAATCCCTATCGGGTTAGCAATCAGCCCCAGCATTTT	CASSNPYRVSNQPQHF
TRBV10-1	-	-	TRBJ2-5	TGCGCCAGCAGTGAAGGAGCCGGCGGGGGCGAAATGGAGGGGGCCCAGTACTTC	CASSEGAGGGEMEGAQYF
TRBV9	-	-	TRBJ1-2	TGTGCCAGCAGCCCGGGGGGTAGCTATGGCTACACCTTC	CASSPGGSYGYTF
TRBV6-6	TRBD1	-	TRBJ1-2	TGTGCCAGCAGTCCACGGACAGGGGGAGACTGCACCTTC	CASSPRTGGDCTF
TRBV19	TRBD2	-	TRBJ2-7	TGTCCCCCGGGGACTAGCGGGGATTCCTACCGCGAGCAGTACTTC	CPPGTSGDSYREQYF
TRBV5-1	-	-	TRBJ2-1	TGCGCCAGCAGCTTGGACGCGGGGAGAGTTAATGAGCAGTTCTTC	CASSLDAGRVNEQFF
TRBV5-1	TRBD2	-	TRBJ2-1	TGCGCCAGCAGCGTCGCCGGGACTAGAGGCTATGAGCAGTTCTTC	CASSVAGTRGYEQFF
TRBV19	-	-	TRBJ1-5	TGTGCCAGTAGTCCAGGAAATCAGCCCCAGCATTTT	CASSPGNQPQHF
TRBV15	-	-	TRBJ1-5	TGTGCCACCAGCAGAGATGGGGCAGTAAGGGGCAATCAGCCCCAGCATTTT	CATSRDGAVRGNQPQHF
TRBV3-1/TRBV3-2	TRBD2	-	TRBJ2-5	TGTGCCAGCAGCGGCAGCGGGAGGGAGGCAGAGACCCAGTACTTC	CASSGSGREAETQYF
TRBV19	TRBD1	-	TRBJ1-5	TGTGCCAGTAGTATCGACGACAGGGCCGGCGGGCCCCAGCATTTT	CASSIDDRAGGPQHF
TRBV7-9	TRBD1	-	TRBJ1-3	TGTGCCAGCAGCGTGGGACAGCCGAGCTCTGGAAACACCATATATTTT	CASSVGQPSSGNTIYF
TRBV6-6	TRBD1	-	TRBJ1-6	TGTGCCAGCAGCGCGGGACAGGGGAGGCCTTCACCCCTCCACTTT	CASSAGQGRPSPLHF
TRBV28	-	-	TRBJ1-1	TGTGCCAGCACCATCCTCCGAGGGAGGACTGAAGCTTTCTTT	CASTILRGRTEAFF
TRBV24-1	-	-	TRBJ2-7	TGTGCCACCAGTGAGGGACATCAACAGCAGTACTTC	CATSEGHQQQYF
TRBV7-2	-	once	TRBJ1-2	TGTGCCAGCAGCTTACCGGGAGGGGGATCGGGAGGCTACACCTTC	CASSLPGGGSGGYTF
TRBV29-1	-	-	TRBJ1-5	TGCAGCGTCCCGATCCCCGGACAGACCAATCAGCCCCAGCATTTT	CSVPIPGQTNQPQHF
TRBV6-5	TRBD2	-	TRBJ2-7	TGTGCCAGCAGTTACGGGGAAGGGAGGGCCTACGAGCAGTACTTC	CASSYGEGRAYEQYF
TRBV7-9	TRBD2	-	TRBJ2-1	TGTGCCAGCAGCGGGATAGCGGGAGCAAAAGGTGAGCAGTTCTTC	CASSGIAGAKGEQFF
TRBV6-5	TRBD2	-	TRBJ2-7	TGTGCCAGCACCCGGACTAGCGGGAGATTGAACGAGCAGTACTTC	CASTRTSGRLNEQYF
TRBV7-2	-	-	TRBJ2-1	TGTGCCAGCAGCTTAACGAGAAATGAGCAGTTCTTC	CASSLTRNEQFF
TRBV7-2	-	-	TRBJ2-5	TGTGCCAGCAGCTCCAACTGGGGGGATCGCCAAGAGACCCAGTACTTC	CASSSNWGDRQETQYF
TRBV29-1	-	-	TRBJ2-5	TGCAGCGGCCAACAGGGTCTGGAGACCCAGTACTTC	CSGQQGLETQYF